This entry lists 27 T cell receptor beta chains sequenced from one sample in a study of cytomegalovirus exposure and HLA in healthy donors. The PCR employed 60 Vbeta primers together with 13 Jbeta primers. Generated by immunoSEQ multiplex PCR, the TCRdb table keeps only in-frame clones and is missing some. The sample lists approximately 120,000 clones; 78% were seen once. The sequencing input was PBMCs. All receptors derive from a man under 40 in good health and CMV-seropositive.

V is TRBV11-3 and J is TRBJ1-1, with 10 bases identical to TRBD1. The CDR3 covers 17 residues. The germline gives CDR1 SGHNT, CDR2 YENEEA. With V trimmed by 5 bases and J by 4 bases, 13 bases remained unmatched. The CDR3 reads CASSRGGDRGASTEAFF. In DNA form, the CDR3 reads TGTGCCAGCAGCCGCGGGGGGGACAGGGGCGCGAGCACTGAAGCTTTCTTT.

The V gene is TRBV7-3, the J gene TRBJ2-3; D gene ambiguous. Germline CDR1 and CDR2: SGHTA and FQGTGA. The CDR3 contains 16 residues. Trimming stripped 1 base from V and 0 bases from J, with 11 bases between. CDR3 bases: TGTGCCAGCAGCTTAAGGTCTGCTAGTAGCACAGATACGCAGTATTTT. Its translation: CASSLRSASSTDTQYF.

The rearrangement links TRBV4-3 to TRBJ2-7; 7 nucleotides match TRBD1. There are 15 residues in the CDR3. V dropped 0 bases and J dropped 4; count of bases not matched to a gene: 6. In germline, CDR1 is LGHNA, CDR2 YSLEER. CDR3 residues: CASSQDWQGVYEQYF. The CDR3 coding sequence is TGCGCCAGCAGCCAAGATTGGCAGGGGGTATACGAGCAGTACTTC.

The V gene is TRBV19, the J gene TRBJ2-7; TRBD1 matches at 11 bases. The CDR3 is made up of 16 amino acids. V was pared by 3 bases and J by 5 bases, with 9 bases of the junction left unmatched. Germline CDR1 reads LNHDA; CDR2 reads SQIVND (reference sequence). The CDR3 region has the DNA TGTGCCAGTAGTATCACGCCGGGACAGGGGGAAGACGAGCAGTACTTC. Amino acid sequence: CASSITPGQGEDEQYF.

This sequence joins TRBV4-3 and TRBJ2-3, with 13 positions matching TRBD2. Germline lookup yields CDR1 LGHNA and CDR2 YSLEER. The V segment lost 4 bases and the J segment 2 bases; nucleotides outside the gene matches: 6. The CDR3 has 17 residues. The CDR3 DNA reads as TGCGCCAGCAGCCCGACTAGCGGGAGGTTTCTCACAGATACGCAGTATTTT. It translates to CASSPTSGRFLTDTQYF.

This chain joins TRBV9 and TRBJ2-1; 7 bases fit TRBD1. V lost 3 bases and J lost 7; bases outside the gene matches: 10. Germline V gene lookup returns CDR1 SGDLS and CDR2 YYNGEE. There are 15 residues in the CDR3. CDR3 protein: CASSASGGSENEQFF. In nucleotides, the CDR3 is TGTGCCAGCAGCGCGTCAGGGGGAAGTGAGAATGAGCAGTTCTTC.

The chain couples TRBV5-1 to TRBJ2-5; 11 bases align to TRBD1. V shed 0 bases and J 1 base; nucleotides not matched to a gene: 2. This CDR3 is built from 16 residues. Per germline, CDR1 SGHRS and CDR2 YFSETQ. The DNA for the CDR3 is TGCGCCAGCAGCTTGGCAGGGACAGGGGGCCAAGAGACCCAGTACTTC. Translating it yields CASSLAGTGGQETQYF.

Regarding this clone: The sample holds other DNA sequences that translate to the same CDR3. The chain recombines TRBV6-6 with TRBJ2-7; 11 bases map to TRBD2. The CDR3 length is 15 residues. Germline V lookup: CDR1 MNHNY, CDR2 SVGAGI (reference sequence). The V and J ends lost 4 bases and 4 bases, in that order; junction bases with no gene match: 6. The CDR3 bases are TGTGCCAGCAGTTCCTTAGCGGGAGGGCCGTACGAGCAGTACTTC. As protein: CASSSLAGGPYEQYF.

CDR3 in amino acids: CSVGGLAGFNRDNEQFF. DNA for the CDR3: TGCAGCGTCGGAGGACTAGCGGGCTTCAATAGGGACAATGAGCAGTTCTTC. The rearrangement links TRBV29-1 to TRBJ2-1; TRBD2 agrees at 11 bases. V lost 6 bases, J lost 5 bases, and 15 bases stayed unmatched. This CDR3 comprises 17 residues. Germline V gives CDR1 SQVTM, CDR2 ANQGSEA.

V usage is TRBV7-6 and J usage is TRBJ2-2, with 8 bases aligning to TRBD2. Germline V lookup: CDR1 SGHVS, CDR2 FNYEAQ. With V trimmed by 4 bases and J by 4 bases, 8 bases remained unmatched. The CDR3 extends over 16 amino acids. The CDR3 here is CASSYRAGERTGELFF. The CDR3 coding sequence is TGTGCCAGCAGCTACCGAGCGGGAGAGCGCACCGGGGAGCTGTTTTTT.

The rearrangement joins TRBV10-3 to TRBJ1-2; 7 bases match TRBD1. This CDR3 is 15 amino acids long. Germline V gene sequence: CDR1 ENHRY, CDR2 SYGVKD. Trimming cost V 6 bases and J 3 bases; bases outside gene matches: 10. The CDR3 coding sequence is TGTGCCATCAGACCCACAGGGGCGGCTGACTATGGCTACACCTTC. Its translation: CAIRPTGAADYGYTF.

This clone was picked up a small number of times. V and J are TRBV5-5 and TRBJ2-5; the D gene is possibly TRBD1 (6 bases). The CDR3 runs 16 residues. Trimming removed 0 bases from V and 4 bases from J, with 16 bases in between. Germline CDR1 reads SGHKS; CDR2 reads YYEKEE (reference sequence). In nucleotides, the CDR3 is TGTGCCAGCAGCTTGGGTGAAAGGGGGTTCGGAGAGACCCAGTACTTC. This encodes CASSLGERGFGETQYF.

This chain joins TRBV28 and TRBJ2-7, with 7 bases identical to TRBD2. The CDR3 is made up of 14 amino acids. Trimming cost V 7 bases and J 2 bases; bases outside gene matches: 8. CDR1 is MDHEN and CDR2 is SYDVKM in the germline V gene. The CDR3: CASTLGTKPYEQYF. In nucleotides, the CDR3 is TGTGCCAGCACCCTAGGGACTAAACCCTACGAGCAGTACTTC.

A few counts support this clone. This chain uses TRBV29-1 with TRBJ1-5; 8 positions match TRBD1. The CDR3 has 13 residues. Germline trimming cut 6 bases from V and 5 bases from J; bases unmatched to any gene: 6. Germline lookup yields CDR1 SQVTM and CDR2 ANQGSEA. In DNA form, the CDR3 reads TGCAGCGTCGCAGGGGGCGCAGATCAGCCCCAGCATTTT. As protein: CSVAGGADQPQHF.

V gene TRBV6-5 combines with J gene TRBJ1-2, with D unresolved. The V gene's germline CDR1 is MNHEY and CDR2 SVGAGI. Trimming left V 2 bases short and J 1 base short, with 8 bases between. This CDR3 has 14 residues. DNA for the CDR3: TGTGCCAGCAGTTACGTTCGGGATAACTATGGCTACACCTTC. It is translated as CASSYVRDNYGYTF.

The chain couples TRBV5-4 to TRBJ2-3, with D perhaps TRBD2 (5 bases). The germline V gene encodes CDR1 SGHNT and CDR2 YYREEE (reference sequence). CDR3 size: 15 residues. Between the trimmed V and J ends, which lost 5 bases and 1 base, there was a span of 14 bases. The DNA for the CDR3 is TGTGCCAGCAGTGCCCAGTTGGGAGGCACAGATACGCAGTATTTT. It yields the protein CASSAQLGGTDTQYF.

This chain joins TRBV4-3 and TRBJ2-3; 7 nucleotides match TRBD1. Germline CDR1 and CDR2: LGHNA and YSLEER. CDR3 length: 14 residues. J was trimmed by 4 bases and V by 5 bases; bases with no gene match: 6. For the CDR3, the DNA is TGCGCCAGCAGCTCCCGACAGGGACCAGATACGCAGTATTTT. Protein product: CASSSRQGPDTQYF.

J is TRBJ2-1 and V is TRBV5-6; 7 nucleotides line up with TRBD2. Trimming took 1 base from V and 5 from J; bases not matched to a gene: 6. The CDR3 covers 15 residues. Per germline, CDR1 SGHDT and CDR2 YYEEEE. The CDR3 region is CASSLLAGADNEQFF. Here the CDR3 DNA reads TGTGCCAGCAGCTTGTTGGCGGGAGCGGACAATGAGCAGTTCTTC. Drawing the rest from reference TRBV5-6 and TRBJ2-1, the complete variable domain is DAGVTQSPTHLIKTRGQQVTLRCSPKSGHDTVSWYQQALGQGPQFIFQYYEEEERQRGNFPDRFSGHQFPNYSSELNVNALLLGDSALYLCASSLLAGADNEQFFGPGTRLTVL.

The chain couples TRBV6-5 to TRBJ1-5; 7 bases fit TRBD1. The CDR3 is 15 amino acids. Germline trimming cut 6 bases from V and 0 bases from J; bases unmatched to any gene: 5. Germline CDR1 is MNHEY and CDR2 is SVGAGI. CDR3 DNA: TGTGCCAGCAGGCCTCAGGGGGGTAGCAATCAGCCCCAGCATTTT. Its translation is CASRPQGGSNQPQHF.

This chain links TRBV2 with TRBJ2-2; 9 nucleotides match TRBD2. Unmatched junction bases numbered 7, after V lost 4 bases and J lost 4 bases. This CDR3 spans 16 amino acids. The germline gives CDR1 SNHLY, CDR2 FYNNEI. DNA of the CDR3: TGTGCCAGCAGTGGAGGCAGCGGGAGGTTCACCGGGGAGCTGTTTTTT. The encoded protein is CASSGGSGRFTGELFF.

This clone was detected many times. This chain joins TRBV7-2 and TRBJ2-6; unclear D gene. The ends were cut back, 5 bases at V and 0 bases at J, with 8 bases in the middle. The V gene's germline CDR1 is SGHTA and CDR2 FQGNSA. CDR3 length: 15 amino acids. The CDR3 DNA follows: TGTGCCAGCAGCATCTACAGCTCTGGGGCCAACGTCCTGACTTTC. Translating gives CASSIYSSGANVLTF.

The chain is built from TRBV30 and TRBJ2-7, with 11 positions matching TRBD2. This CDR3 has 16 amino acids. The germline gives CDR1 GTSNPN, CDR2 SVGIG (reference sequence). With V trimmed by 4 bases and J by 3 bases, 11 bases remained unmatched. This CDR3 reads CAWTFSGREILYEQYF. The CDR3 DNA reads as TGTGCCTGGACTTTTAGCGGGAGGGAGATTCTCTACGAGCAGTACTTC.

V gene TRBV25-1 combines with J gene TRBJ1-2; 9 bases are a match to TRBD1. This CDR3 has 13 residues. Per the germline V gene, CDR1 is MGHDK and CDR2 is SYGVNS. The V segment lost 5 bases and the J segment 4 bases; nucleotides outside the gene matches: 2. CDR3 in DNA: TGTGCCAGCAGTAAGGACAGGGGCTATGGCTACACCTTC. This translates into CASSKDRGYGYTF.

This sequence joins TRBV11-2 and TRBJ2-7; the D gene is possibly TRBD2 (5 bases). CDR1 and CDR2 from the germline V gene are SGHAT and FQNNGV. The ends were cut back, 0 bases at V and 6 bases at J, with 12 bases in the middle. This CDR3 region has 14 residues. CDR3 DNA: TGTGCCAGCAGCTTAGACGGGGAATGGGGCGAGCAGTACTTC. This translates into CASSLDGEWGEQYF.

In its sample, this clone was seen a few times. The chain carries TRBV19 and TRBJ1-4; D possibly corresponds to TRBD1 (6 bases). V was trimmed by 6 bases and J by 3 bases, leaving 8 bases between them. Germline CDR1 is LNHDA and CDR2 is SQIVND (reference sequence). This CDR3 contains 13 residues. CDR3 DNA sequence: TGTGCCAGTAGAGAGGGGGCTAATGAAAAACTGTTTTTT. This gives the protein CASREGANEKLFF.

This chain links TRBV5-1 with TRBJ2-7; 11 nucleotides match TRBD2. Germline trimming cut 2 bases from V and 7 bases from J; bases unmatched to any gene: 8. The length of the CDR3 is 15 residues. Germline CDR1 reads SGHRS; CDR2 reads YFSETQ. CDR3 nucleotides: TGCGCCAGCAGCTTCCTAGCGGGAGGCTCGAGGGAGCAGTACTTC. As protein: CASSFLAGGSREQYF.

This clone was counted between two and nine times. The chain is built from TRBV9 and TRBJ1-2, with D maybe TRBD1 (5 bases). Germline V lookup: CDR1 SGDLS, CDR2 YYNGEE. The ends were cut back, 3 bases at V and 2 bases at J, with 11 bases in the middle. The CDR3 runs to 14 residues. In DNA, the CDR3 is TGTGCCAGCAGCGATGGCGGGGGGAACTATGGCTACACCTTC. As protein: CASSDGGGNYGYTF.